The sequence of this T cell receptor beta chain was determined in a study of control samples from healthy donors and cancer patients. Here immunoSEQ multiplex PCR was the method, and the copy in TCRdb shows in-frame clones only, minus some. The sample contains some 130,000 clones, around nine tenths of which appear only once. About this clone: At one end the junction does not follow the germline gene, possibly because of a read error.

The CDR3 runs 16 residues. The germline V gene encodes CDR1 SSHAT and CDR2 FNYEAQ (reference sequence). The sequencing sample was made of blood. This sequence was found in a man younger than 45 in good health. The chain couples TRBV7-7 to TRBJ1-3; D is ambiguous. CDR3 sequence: CASSLGPANSGNTIYF. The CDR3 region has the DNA TGTGCTAGCAGCTTAGGCCCGGCGAACTCTGGAAACACCATATATTTT.